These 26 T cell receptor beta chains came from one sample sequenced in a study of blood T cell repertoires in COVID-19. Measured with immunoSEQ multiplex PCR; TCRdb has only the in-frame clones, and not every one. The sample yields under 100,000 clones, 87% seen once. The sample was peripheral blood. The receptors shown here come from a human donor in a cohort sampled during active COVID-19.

As DNA, the CDR3 is TGCGCCAGCAGTGCGGCCTACGAGCAGTACTTC. Translating gives CASSAAYEQYF. The V and J genes are TRBV5-1 and TRBJ2-7; D remains ambiguous. V lost 5 bases and J 2 bases, leaving 5 bases between the germline ends. CDR1 is SGHRS, CDR2 YFSETQ, per germline. The CDR3 extends over 11 amino acids.

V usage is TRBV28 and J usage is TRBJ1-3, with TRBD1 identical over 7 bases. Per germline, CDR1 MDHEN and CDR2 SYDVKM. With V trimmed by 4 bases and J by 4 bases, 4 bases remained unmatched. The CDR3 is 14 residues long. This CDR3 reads CASSSGGTGNTIYF. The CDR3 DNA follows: TGTGCCAGCAGTTCAGGGGGTACGGGAAACACCATATATTTT. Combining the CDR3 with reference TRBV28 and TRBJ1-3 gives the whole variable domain DVKVTQSSRYLVKRTGEKVFLECVQDMDHENMFWYRQDPGLGLRLIYFSYDVKMKEKGDIPEGYSVSREKKERFSLILESASTNQTSMYLCASSSGGTGNTIYFGEGSWLTVV.

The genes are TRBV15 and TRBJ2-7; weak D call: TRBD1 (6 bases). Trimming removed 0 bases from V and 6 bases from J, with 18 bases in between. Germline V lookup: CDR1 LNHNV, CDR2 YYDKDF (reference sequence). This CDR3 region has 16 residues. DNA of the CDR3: TGTGCCACCAGCAGAGACATTCGTGACAGGCAGAGCGAGCAGTACTTC. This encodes CATSRDIRDRQSEQYF.

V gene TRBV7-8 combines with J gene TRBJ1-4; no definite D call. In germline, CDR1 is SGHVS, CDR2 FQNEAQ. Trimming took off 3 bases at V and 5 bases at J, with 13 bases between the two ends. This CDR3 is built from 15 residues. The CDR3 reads CASSFRQTANEKLFF. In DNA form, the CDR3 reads TGTGCCAGCAGCTTTAGACAAACGGCAAATGAAAAACTGTTTTTT.

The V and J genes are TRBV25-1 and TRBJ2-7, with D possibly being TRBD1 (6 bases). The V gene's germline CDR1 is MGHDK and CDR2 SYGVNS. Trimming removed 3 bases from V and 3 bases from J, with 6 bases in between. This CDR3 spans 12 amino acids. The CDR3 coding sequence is TGTGCCAGCAGTGACAGGGGCTACGAGCAGTACTTC. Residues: CASSDRGYEQYF.

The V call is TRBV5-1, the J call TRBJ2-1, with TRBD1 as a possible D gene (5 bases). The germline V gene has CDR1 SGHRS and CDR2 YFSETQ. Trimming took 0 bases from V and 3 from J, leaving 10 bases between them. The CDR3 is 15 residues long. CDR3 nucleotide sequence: TGCGCCAGCAGCTTGGACACAGGAAACTACAATGAGCAGTTCTTC. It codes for CASSLDTGNYNEQFF.

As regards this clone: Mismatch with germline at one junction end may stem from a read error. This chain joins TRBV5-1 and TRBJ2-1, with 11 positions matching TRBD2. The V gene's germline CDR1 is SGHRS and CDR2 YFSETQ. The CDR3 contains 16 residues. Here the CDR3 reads CASSLGPSGGNNDQFF. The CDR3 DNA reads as TGCGCCAGCAGCTTGGGACCTAGCGGGGGGAACAATGATCAGTTCTTC.

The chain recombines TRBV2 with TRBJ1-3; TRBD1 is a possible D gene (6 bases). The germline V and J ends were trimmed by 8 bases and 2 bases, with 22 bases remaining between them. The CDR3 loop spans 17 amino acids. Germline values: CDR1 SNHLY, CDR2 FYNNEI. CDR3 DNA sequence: TGTGCCAGCGGGATTTACAGGGTTAGGGAGACTGGAAACACCATATATTTT. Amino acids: CASGIYRVRETGNTIYF.

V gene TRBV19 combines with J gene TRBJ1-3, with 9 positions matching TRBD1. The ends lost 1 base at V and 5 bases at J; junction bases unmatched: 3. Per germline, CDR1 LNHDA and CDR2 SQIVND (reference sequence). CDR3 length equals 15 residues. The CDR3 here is CASSIADRGRNTIYF. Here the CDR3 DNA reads TGTGCCAGTAGTATAGCGGACAGGGGTCGAAACACCATATATTTT.

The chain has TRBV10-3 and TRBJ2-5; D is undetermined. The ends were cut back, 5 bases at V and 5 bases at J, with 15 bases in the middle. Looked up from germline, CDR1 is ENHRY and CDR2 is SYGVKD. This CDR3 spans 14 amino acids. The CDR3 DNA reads TGTGCCATCAGTCAACCTCTAGATGGGGAGACCCAGTACTTC. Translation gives CAISQPLDGETQYF.

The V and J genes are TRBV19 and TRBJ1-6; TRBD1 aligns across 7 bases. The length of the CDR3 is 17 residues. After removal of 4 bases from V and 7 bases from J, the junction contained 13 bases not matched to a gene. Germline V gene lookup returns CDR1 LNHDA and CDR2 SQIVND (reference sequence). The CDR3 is CASSTRSTGSLNSPLHF. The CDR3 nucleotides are TGTGCCAGTAGTACCCGGTCGACAGGGTCTCTCAATTCACCCCTCCACTTT.

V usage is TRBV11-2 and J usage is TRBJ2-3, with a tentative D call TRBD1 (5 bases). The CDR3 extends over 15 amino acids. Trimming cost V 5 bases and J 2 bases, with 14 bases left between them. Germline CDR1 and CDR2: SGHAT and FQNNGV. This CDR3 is CASSPPGPYTDTQYF. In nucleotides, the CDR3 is TGTGCCAGCAGCCCCCCAGGGCCCTACACAGATACGCAGTATTTT.

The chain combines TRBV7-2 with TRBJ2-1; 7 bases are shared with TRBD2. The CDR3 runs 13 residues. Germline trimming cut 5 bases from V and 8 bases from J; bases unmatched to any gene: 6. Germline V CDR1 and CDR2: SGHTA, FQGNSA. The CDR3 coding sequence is TGTGCCAGCAGCCCACCCCGGGGGGATGAGCAGTTCTTC. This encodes CASSPPRGDEQFF.

CDR3 bases: TGCGCCAGCTGTGGCGAGGGTCGCGGAGGATGCTACGAGCAGTACTTC. This translates into CASCGEGRGGCYEQYF. J is TRBJ2-7 and V is TRBV5-1; D is possibly TRBD2 (5 bases). CDR3 size: 16 residues. The V gene's germline CDR1 is SGHRS and CDR2 YFSETQ. The V end was cut by 7 bases, the J end by 3 bases, with 23 bases between.

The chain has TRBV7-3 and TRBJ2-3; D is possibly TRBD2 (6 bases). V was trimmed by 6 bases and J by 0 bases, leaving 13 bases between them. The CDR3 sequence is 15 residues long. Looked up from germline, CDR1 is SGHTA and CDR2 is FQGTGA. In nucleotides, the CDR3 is TGTGCCAGCAGGAAAACCGGGACTAGCACAGATACGCAGTATTTT. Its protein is CASRKTGTSTDTQYF.

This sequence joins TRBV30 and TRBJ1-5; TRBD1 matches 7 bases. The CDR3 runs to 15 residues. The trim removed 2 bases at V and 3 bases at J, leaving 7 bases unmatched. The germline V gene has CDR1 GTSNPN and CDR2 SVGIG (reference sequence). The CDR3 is CAWSSTGQYNQPQHF. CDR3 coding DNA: TGTGCCTGGAGTTCGACGGGACAGTACAATCAGCCCCAGCATTTT.

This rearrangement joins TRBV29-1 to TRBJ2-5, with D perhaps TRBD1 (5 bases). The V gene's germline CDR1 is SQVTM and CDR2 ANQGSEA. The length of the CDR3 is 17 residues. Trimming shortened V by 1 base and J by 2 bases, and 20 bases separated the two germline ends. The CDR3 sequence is CSVEATAPTGAQETQYF. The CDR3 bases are TGCAGCGTTGAAGCCACCGCCCCAACAGGAGCACAAGAGACCCAGTACTTC.

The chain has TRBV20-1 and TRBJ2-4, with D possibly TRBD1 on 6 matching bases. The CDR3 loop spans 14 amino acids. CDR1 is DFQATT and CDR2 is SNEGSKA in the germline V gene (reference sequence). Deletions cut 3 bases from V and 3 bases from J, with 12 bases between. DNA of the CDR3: TGCAGTGCTAGTGCAGGGGTTAACAAAAACATTCAGTACTTC. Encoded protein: CSASAGVNKNIQYF.

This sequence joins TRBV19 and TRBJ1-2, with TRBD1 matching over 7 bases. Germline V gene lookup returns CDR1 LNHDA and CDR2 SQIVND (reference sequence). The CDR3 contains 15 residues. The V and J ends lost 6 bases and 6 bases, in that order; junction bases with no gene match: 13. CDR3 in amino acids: CASRTRQGLNDGYTF. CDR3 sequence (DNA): TGTGCCAGTAGAACCAGACAGGGTCTAAACGATGGCTACACCTTC.

The CDR3 loop is CASSEANRGRRGGTEAFF. The CDR3 nucleotides are TGTGCCAGCAGTGAAGCGAATCGGGGCCGGAGGGGAGGCACTGAAGCTTTCTTT. This chain links TRBV6-1 with TRBJ1-1, with D perhaps matching TRBD1 (5 bases). Germline CDR1 and CDR2: MNHNS and SASEGT. Trimming cost V 0 bases and J 4 bases, with 21 bases left between them. CDR3 length: 18 residues.

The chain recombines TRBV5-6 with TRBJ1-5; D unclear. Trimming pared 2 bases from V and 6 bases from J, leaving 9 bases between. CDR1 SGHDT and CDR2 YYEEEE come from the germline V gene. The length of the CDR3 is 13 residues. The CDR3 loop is CASSFREVQPQHF. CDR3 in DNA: TGTGCCAGCAGCTTCCGGGAGGTTCAGCCCCAGCATTTT.

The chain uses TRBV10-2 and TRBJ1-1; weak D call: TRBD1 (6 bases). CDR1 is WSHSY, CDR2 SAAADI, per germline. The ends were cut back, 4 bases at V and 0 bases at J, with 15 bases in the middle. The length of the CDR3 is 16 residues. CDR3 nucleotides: TGCGCCAGCAGTGGAGGGGGATGGGAAATGAACACTGAAGCTTTCTTT. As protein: CASSGGGWEMNTEAFF.

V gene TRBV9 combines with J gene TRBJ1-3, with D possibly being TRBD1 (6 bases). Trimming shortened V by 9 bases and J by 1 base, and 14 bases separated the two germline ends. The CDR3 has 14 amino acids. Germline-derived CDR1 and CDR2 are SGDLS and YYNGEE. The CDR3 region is CAKTGQPSGNTIYF. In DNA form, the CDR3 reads TGTGCCAAAACTGGACAGCCATCTGGAAACACCATATATTTT.

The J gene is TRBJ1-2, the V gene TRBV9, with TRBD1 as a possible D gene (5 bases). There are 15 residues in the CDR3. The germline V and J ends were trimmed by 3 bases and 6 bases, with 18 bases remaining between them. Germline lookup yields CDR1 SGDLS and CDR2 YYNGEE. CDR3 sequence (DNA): TGTGCCAGCAGCGGACGATCAGGGCTGGGTGATGGCTACACCTTC. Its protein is CASSGRSGLGDGYTF.

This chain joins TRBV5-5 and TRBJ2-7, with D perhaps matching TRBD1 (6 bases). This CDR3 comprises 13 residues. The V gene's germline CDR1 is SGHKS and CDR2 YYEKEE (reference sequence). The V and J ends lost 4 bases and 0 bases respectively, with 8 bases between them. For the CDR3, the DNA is TGTGCCAGCAGCCCGGACAGCTCCTACGAGCAGTACTTC. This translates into CASSPDSSYEQYF.

CDR3 residues: CASSRVLASSYEQYF. CDR3 coding DNA: TGTGCCAGCAGCCGGGTACTAGCGAGCTCCTACGAGCAGTACTTC. The V call is TRBV5-4, the J call TRBJ2-7; 7 positions agree with TRBD2. The CDR3 is 15 amino acids. The germline CDR1 and CDR2 sequences are SGHNT and YYREEE (reference sequence). V was clipped by 4 bases and J by 0 bases; unmatched bases: 7.